The clone carrying this TCR beta chain has a single count. Assay used: immunoSEQ multiplex PCR; TCRdb lists only in-frame clones, some missing. The sample contains about 260,000 clones, 85% to 90% of which appear only once. This sample was included in a study of blood T cell repertoires in COVID-19. The sequence came from a woman aged 40 to 50 who had recovered from COVID-19. Sequenced input: peripheral blood.

CDR3 nucleotide sequence: TGCGCCAGCAGCCGGGCCGGCAGTCACCGTACACCCTACGAGCAGTACTTC. This encodes CASSRAGSHRTPYEQYF. V and J are TRBV4-1 and TRBJ2-7; D unresolved. Germline V gene data show CDR1 as MGHRA and CDR2 as YSYEKL. The ends were cut back, 4 bases at V and 2 bases at J, with 21 bases in the middle. This CDR3 comprises 17 residues.